This entry features one T cell receptor (beta chain) sequence. Germline V CDR1 and CDR2: SGHKS, YYEKEE (reference sequence). After removal of 2 bases from V and 4 bases from J, the junction contained 5 bases not matched to a gene. CDR3 size: 14 residues. This entry is derived from a study of blood T cell repertoires in COVID-19. Clones were sequenced by immunoSEQ multiplex PCR, and TCRdb holds only the in-frame ones, with some missing. The sample has 95,000 to 100,000 clones; 70% to 85% are singletons. The TCR sequence derives from a woman aged 60-75 years with acute or convalescent COVID-19. The sample consisted of peripheral blood. The chain links TRBV5-5 to TRBJ1-2; 7 nucleotides match TRBD1. The CDR3 DNA reads as TGTGCCAGCAGCTTTGATCCAGGGGGCTATGGCTACACCTTC. It specifies CASSFDPGGYGYTF.